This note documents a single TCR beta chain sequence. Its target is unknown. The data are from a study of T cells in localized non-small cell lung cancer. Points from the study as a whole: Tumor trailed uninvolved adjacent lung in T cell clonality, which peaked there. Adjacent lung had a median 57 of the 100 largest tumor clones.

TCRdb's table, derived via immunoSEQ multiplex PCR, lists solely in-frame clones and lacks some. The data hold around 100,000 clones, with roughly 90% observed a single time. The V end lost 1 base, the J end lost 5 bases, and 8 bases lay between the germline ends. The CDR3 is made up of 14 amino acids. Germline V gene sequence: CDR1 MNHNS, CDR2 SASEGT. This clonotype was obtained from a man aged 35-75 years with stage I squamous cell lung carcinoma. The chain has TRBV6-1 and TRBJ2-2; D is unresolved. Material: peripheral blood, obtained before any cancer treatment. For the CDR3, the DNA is TGTGCCAGCAGTGAAGGAAGGGTAACCGGGGAGCTGTTTTTT. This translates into CASSEGRVTGELFF.